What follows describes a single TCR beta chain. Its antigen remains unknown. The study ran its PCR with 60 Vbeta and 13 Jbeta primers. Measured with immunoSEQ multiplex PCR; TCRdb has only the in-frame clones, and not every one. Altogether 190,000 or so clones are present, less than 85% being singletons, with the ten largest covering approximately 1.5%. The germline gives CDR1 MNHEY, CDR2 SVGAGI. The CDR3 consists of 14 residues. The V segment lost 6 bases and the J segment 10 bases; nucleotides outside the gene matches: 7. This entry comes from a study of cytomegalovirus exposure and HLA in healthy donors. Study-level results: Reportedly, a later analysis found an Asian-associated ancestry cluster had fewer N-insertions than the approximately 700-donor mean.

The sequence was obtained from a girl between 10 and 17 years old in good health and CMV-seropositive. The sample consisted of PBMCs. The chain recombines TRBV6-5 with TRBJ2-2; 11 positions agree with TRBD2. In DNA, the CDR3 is TGTGCCAGCAGCTCTACTAGCGGGGGCGCGGAGCTGTTTTTT. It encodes CASSSTSGGAELFF.